This entry lists 6 T cell receptor beta chains sequenced from one sample in a study of cytomegalovirus exposure and HLA in healthy donors. 13 Jbeta primers and 60 Vbeta primers were used for the PCR. Data came from immunoSEQ multiplex PCR; TCRdb stores just in-frame clones and leaves some out. The sample table includes tens of thousands of clones. The sequencing sample was made of PBMCs. Every receptor here comes from a male donor in good health and CMV-seropositive.

This chain connects TRBV4-3 to TRBJ2-3, with TRBD2 matching over 9 bases. CDR1 and CDR2 from the germline V gene are LGHNA and YSLEER. This CDR3 contains 18 residues. Trimming cost V 2 bases and J 2 bases; bases outside gene matches: 11. The CDR3 DNA is TGCGCCAGCAGCCAAACGGGGGTAGCGGGAGTGCACACAGATACGCAGTATTTT. It translates to CASSQTGVAGVHTDTQYF.

The gene calls are TRBV2 and TRBJ1-2; 11 bases map to TRBD1. This CDR3 spans 14 amino acids. V trimming: 6 bases; J trimming: 7 bases; junction bases outside the gene matches: 7. CDR1 is SNHLY and CDR2 is FYNNEI in the germline V gene. This chain's CDR3 is CASSWTGGAFGYTF. CDR3 DNA: TGTGCCAGCAGCTGGACAGGGGGCGCCTTTGGCTACACCTTC.

This rearrangement joins TRBV5-8 to TRBJ2-2; D not resolved. Germline V gene data show CDR1 as SGHTS and CDR2 as YDEGEE. Trimming pared 6 bases from V and 3 bases from J, leaving 3 bases between. There are 11 residues in the CDR3. The CDR3 here is CASTDTGELFF. In DNA form, the CDR3 reads TGTGCCAGCACAGACACCGGGGAGCTGTTTTTT.

V usage is TRBV28 and J usage is TRBJ1-5, with TRBD1 as a possible D gene (6 bases). The CDR3 spans 14 residues. The germline V gene has CDR1 MDHEN and CDR2 SYDVKM. Trimming stripped 11 bases from V and 9 bases from J, with 23 bases between. The CDR3 region has the DNA TGTGCCGCTAGGGGGACGTCGGACCCTTGGCCCCAGCATTTT. The encoded protein is CAARGTSDPWPQHF.

The chain employs TRBV30 and TRBJ1-2; 7 bases agree with TRBD1. The ends lost 0 bases at V and 5 bases at J; junction bases unmatched: 6. This CDR3 has 14 amino acids. CDR1 and CDR2 from the germline V gene are GTSNPN and SVGIG (reference sequence). The CDR3 bases are TGTGCCTGGAGTGTACATAACAGGGGATATGGCTACACCTTC. Its protein product is CAWSVHNRGYGYTF.

This chain uses TRBV4-1 with TRBJ1-2; TRBD1 might be the D (6 bases). There are 15 residues in the CDR3. Trimming removed 0 bases from V and 3 bases from J, with 11 bases in between. Germline V gives CDR1 MGHRA, CDR2 YSYEKL. The CDR3 DNA is TGCGCCAGCAGCCAAGAGCCAGGGGCTCACTATGGCTACACCTTC. Amino acid sequence: CASSQEPGAHYGYTF.